The subject of this entry is one T cell receptor beta chain. Its antigen is still unknown. The V gene lost 0 bases and the J gene lost 3 bases, with 12 bases spanning the gap. Germline V lookup: CDR1 SGHAT, CDR2 FQNNGV. The CDR3 extends over 15 amino acids. Together with a sample-barcoded 5' primer, a J-beta primer mix was included in a second PCR lasting about 6 to 11 cycles. Every single cDNA molecule received a tag from a template-switch adaptor with 12 random nucleotides. TCRdb analysed the 5' RACE reads with MiXCR anew, one entry per CDR3 protein. The sample lists fewer than 1,200,000 distinct CDR3 sequences, approximately 25% occurring once. This record belongs to a study of blood T cells in healthy people across ages. Study conclusions and caveats: Any conclusive comparison of naive versus antigen-experienced cells was prevented by using unsorted PBMCs.

Separately, the same data were catalogued under a study of T cells of mothers and their children. That paper notes: For cDNA synthesis, the complete extracted RNA was used (roughly 1.5 ug per 15 ul). A slight, non-significant increase in overlap was found for related mother-child pairs relative to unrelated pairs.

V and J are TRBV11-2 and TRBJ2-7; D may be TRBD1 (6 bases). The TCR was taken from a girl aged 2-10 years in good health. Sequenced material: blood. DNA for the CDR3: TGTGCCAGCAGCTTAGAAGCAAACAGGGACTACGAGCAGTACTTC. Its protein product is CASSLEANRDYEQYF.